The entry below describes one T cell receptor (beta chain). The data derive from a study of blood T cell repertoires in COVID-19. CDR3 length: 13 residues. V dropped 4 bases and J dropped 3 bases, with 7 bases sitting between them. Germline V gives CDR1 ENHRY, CDR2 SYGVKD. Measured with immunoSEQ multiplex PCR; TCRdb has only the in-frame clones, and not every one. The profile covers some 170,000 clones, with roughly 79% appearing a single time and 9.5% to 12% taken by the ten largest. Patients at the Seattle site were enrolled during active infection and followed longitudinally. The sequence came from a woman aged 40-49 years with COVID-19, enrolled during active disease. J is TRBJ2-1 and V is TRBV10-3; D is ambiguous. The sample consisted of peripheral blood. In DNA form, the CDR3 reads TGTGCCATCAGTGGGCAGAACTACAATGAGCAGTTCTTC. Translation: CAISGQNYNEQFF.